This T cell receptor (beta chain) was sequenced for a study of neurological immune-mediated disorders. Findings and limits, study-wide: No link was found between any clinical or MRI feature and the multiple sclerosis repertoire cluster. Phylogenetic grouping placed 18 of 34 multiple sclerosis patients' repertoires in one related-CDR3 cluster, a possible signature. Sharing of CDR3 amino acid sequences among expanded clones across subjects was absent, suggesting private repertoires in all groups.

This clonotype was detected ten times or more. Its specificity is unknown. A 10-nucleotide random UMI tagged transcripts in template-switch 5'RACE cDNA synthesis. Via MiXCR, TCRdb re-called the 5' RACE reads, giving one row per CDR3 protein. The profile shows about 27,000 distinct CDR3 sequences, around 3.2% of them singletons. The sequencing input was PBMCs. The receptor's source is a woman in her thirties with multiple sclerosis.

The CDR3, as DNA: TGTGCCAGCAGCTTGGCCCGGGAACTAGCCAAAAACATTCAGTACTTC. Protein: CASSLARELAKNIQYF. The V and J genes are TRBV5-6 and TRBJ2-4; D is possibly TRBD2 (5 bases). V was shortened by 0 bases and J by 0 bases, with 10 bases between the two germline ends. Germline CDR1 SGHDT, CDR2 YYEEEE. This CDR3 spans 16 amino acids.